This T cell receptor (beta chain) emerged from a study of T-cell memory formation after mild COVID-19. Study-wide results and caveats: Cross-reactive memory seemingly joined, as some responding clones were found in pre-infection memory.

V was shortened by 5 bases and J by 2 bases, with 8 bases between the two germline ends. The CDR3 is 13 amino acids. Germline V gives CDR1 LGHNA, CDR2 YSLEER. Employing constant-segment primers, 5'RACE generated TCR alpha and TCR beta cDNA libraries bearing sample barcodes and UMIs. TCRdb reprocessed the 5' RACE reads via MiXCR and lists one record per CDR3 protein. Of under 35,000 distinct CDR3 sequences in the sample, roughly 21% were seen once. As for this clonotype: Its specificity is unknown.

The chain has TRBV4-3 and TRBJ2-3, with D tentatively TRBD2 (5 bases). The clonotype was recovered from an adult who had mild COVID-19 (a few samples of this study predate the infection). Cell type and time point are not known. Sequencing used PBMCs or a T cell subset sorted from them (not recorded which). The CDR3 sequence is CASSGSPTDTQYF. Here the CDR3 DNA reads TGCGCCAGCAGCGGGAGCCCCACAGATACGCAGTATTTT.